A selection of T cell receptor beta chains follows, all from one sample in a study of T cell responses to AZD1222 COVID-19 vaccine. Sequencing was performed with immunoSEQ multiplex PCR; in TCRdb, only in-frame clones are kept and a portion is missing. The data contain some 180,000 clones, roughly 90% of them seen just once; the ten biggest clones take up around 1.7%. The sample was peripheral blood, taken on day 0 of AZD1222 vaccination. Source of these receptors: an adult in good health. Each CDR3 is given with its conserved first and last residue. D genes are given only for firm matches. Clone size, where shown, is once, few, many, or a class for clones that have expanded.

CDR3aa: CASSEGGGAHHNEQFF; CDR3nt: TGTGCCAGCAGTGAAGGTGGGGGGGCCCATCACAATGAGCAGTTCTTC; d_gene: NA; j_gene: TRBJ2-1; v_gene: TRBV6-1; abundance: once
CDR3aa: CAWSVSHQGRLFF; CDR3nt: TGTGCCTGGAGTGTATCCCACCAGGGTAGGCTGTTTTTT; d_gene: NA; j_gene: TRBJ1-4; v_gene: TRBV30; abundance: NA
CDR3aa: CASSTPSGGGNNEQFF; CDR3nt: TGCGCCAGCAGCACCCCCTCCGGGGGGGGAAACAATGAGCAGTTCTTC; d_gene: TRBD2; j_gene: TRBJ2-1; v_gene: TRBV5-1; abundance: NA
CDR3aa: CASSPGAYNEQFF; CDR3nt: TGTGCCAGCTCTCCAGGGGCGTACAATGAGCAGTTCTTC; d_gene: NA; j_gene: TRBJ2-1; v_gene: TRBV12-3/TRBV12-4; abundance: NA
CDR3aa: CASSLGSGGTDTQYF; CDR3nt: TGTGCCAGCAGCTTGGGTAGCGGTGGAACAGATACGCAGTATTTT; d_gene: NA; j_gene: TRBJ2-3; v_gene: TRBV5-4; abundance: NA
CDR3aa: CASSQSASGNTIYF; CDR3nt: TGCGCCAGCAGCCAGTCGGCGTCTGGAAACACCATATATTTT; d_gene: NA; j_gene: TRBJ1-3; v_gene: TRBV4-1; abundance: few
CDR3aa: CASSLLGQGTGELFF; CDR3nt: TGTGCCAGCAGTCTACTGGGACAGGGTACCGGGGAGCTGTTTTTT; d_gene: TRBD1; j_gene: TRBJ2-2; v_gene: TRBV6-5; abundance: NA
CDR3aa: CASSVEQGVRATDTQYF; CDR3nt: TGTGCCAGCAGCGTCGAGCAGGGAGTAAGAGCCACAGATACGCAGTATTTT; d_gene: NA; j_gene: TRBJ2-3; v_gene: TRBV9; abundance: NA
CDR3aa: CASSLGGGGSYEQYF; CDR3nt: TGTGCCAGCAGCTTAGGTGGGGGGGGCTCGTACGAGCAGTACTTC; d_gene: NA; j_gene: TRBJ2-7; v_gene: TRBV11-3; abundance: NA
CDR3aa: CASRSGTGLEGNSPLHF; CDR3nt: TGTGCCAGCAGGTCCGGGACAGGGTTGGAGGGGAATTCACCCCTCCACTTT; d_gene: TRBD1; j_gene: TRBJ1-6; v_gene: TRBV7-9; abundance: once
CDR3aa: CASSLGTVDYNSPLHF; CDR3nt: TGTGCCAGCAGCCTCGGGACAGTCGATTATAATTCACCCCTCCACTTT; d_gene: TRBD1; j_gene: TRBJ1-6; v_gene: TRBV7-8; abundance: NA
CDR3aa: CASSSWRDTQETQYF; CDR3nt: TGTGCCAGCAGCTCATGGCGGGACACCCAAGAGACCCAGTACTTC; d_gene: NA; j_gene: TRBJ2-5; v_gene: TRBV11-2; abundance: NA
CDR3aa: CAIRSDRELGIGNQPQHF; CDR3nt: TGTGCCATCAGGTCGGACAGGGAGCTTGGGATAGGCAATCAGCCCCAGCATTTT; d_gene: TRBD1; j_gene: TRBJ1-5; v_gene: TRBV10-3; abundance: NA
CDR3aa: CASSFLTGGTNTEAFF; CDR3nt: TGCGCCAGCAGCTTCCTCACAGGGGGAACGAACACTGAAGCTTTCTTT; d_gene: TRBD1; j_gene: TRBJ1-1; v_gene: TRBV5-1; abundance: NA
CDR3aa: CASSERGGVSRGFADTQYF; CDR3nt: TGTGCCAGCAGTGAAAGGGGTGGGGTTAGCAGGGGTTTCGCAGATACGCAGTATTTT; d_gene: NA; j_gene: TRBJ2-3; v_gene: TRBV6-1; abundance: NA
CDR3aa: CASSDRVRSGELFF; CDR3nt: TGTGCCAGCAGCGACAGAGTGAGATCCGGGGAGCTGTTTTTT; d_gene: NA; j_gene: TRBJ2-2; v_gene: TRBV5-6; abundance: NA
CDR3aa: CASSYFGRSNSPLHF; CDR3nt: TGTGCCAGCAGTTACTTCGGTAGGAGTAATTCACCCCTCCACTTT; d_gene: NA; j_gene: TRBJ1-6; v_gene: TRBV6-5; abundance: once
CDR3aa: CASSRRAGTGSSGANVLTF; CDR3nt: TGTGCCAGCAGCCGGAGAGCCGGGACAGGGAGCTCTGGGGCCAACGTCCTGACTTTC; d_gene: NA; j_gene: TRBJ2-6; v_gene: TRBV21-1; abundance: NA
CDR3aa: CASSIQANQPQHF; CDR3nt: TGTGCCAGTAGTATACAGGCCAATCAGCCCCAGCATTTT; d_gene: NA; j_gene: TRBJ1-5; v_gene: TRBV19; abundance: NA
CDR3aa: CASSHGQYEQYF; CDR3nt: TGTGCCAGCAGCCACGGACAGTACGAGCAGTACTTC; d_gene: NA; j_gene: TRBJ2-7; v_gene: TRBV6-6; abundance: NA
CDR3aa: CASSLKGDQPQHF; CDR3nt: TGTGCCAGCAGTCTGAAGGGCGATCAGCCCCAGCATTTT; d_gene: NA; j_gene: TRBJ1-5; v_gene: TRBV12-3/TRBV12-4; abundance: NA
CDR3aa: CASSIGGSGNTIYF; CDR3nt: TGTGCCAGTAGTATTGGGGGTTCTGGAAACACCATATATTTT; d_gene: NA; j_gene: TRBJ1-3; v_gene: TRBV19; abundance: NA
CDR3aa: CASSRFSSGGASGTDTQYF; CDR3nt: TGTGCCAGCAGCCGATTCTCTAGCGGGGGGGCCTCGGGCACAGATACGCAGTATTTT; d_gene: TRBD2; j_gene: TRBJ2-3; v_gene: TRBV14; abundance: NA
CDR3aa: CASSFGENTEAFF; CDR3nt: TGTGCCAGCAGTTTTGGAGAGAACACTGAAGCTTTCTTT; d_gene: NA; j_gene: TRBJ1-1; v_gene: TRBV27; abundance: once
CDR3aa: CASRPLRILPTDTQYF; CDR3nt: TGTGCCAGCAGGCCTCTCAGAATCCTCCCCACAGATACGCAGTATTTT; d_gene: NA; j_gene: TRBJ2-3; v_gene: TRBV11-2; abundance: NA
CDR3aa: CASSPTTESGYTF; CDR3nt: TGTGCCAGCTCACCGACGACTGAGTCTGGCTACACCTTC; d_gene: NA; j_gene: TRBJ1-2; v_gene: TRBV18; abundance: NA
CDR3aa: CASSQERMDRGITDTQYF; CDR3nt: TGCGCCAGCAGCCAAGAGCGGATGGACAGGGGGATCACAGATACGCAGTATTTT; d_gene: TRBD1; j_gene: TRBJ2-3; v_gene: TRBV4-1; abundance: once
CDR3aa: CASRGGMLGSCNQPQHF; CDR3nt: TGTGCCAGCAGAGGGGGTATGTTGGGATCGTGCAATCAGCCCCAGCATTTT; d_gene: NA; j_gene: TRBJ1-5; v_gene: TRBV6-4; abundance: once
CDR3aa: CASSLGPVGELFF; CDR3nt: TGTGCCAGCAGCTTGGGTCCGGTCGGGGAGCTGTTTTTT; d_gene: NA; j_gene: TRBJ2-2; v_gene: TRBV11-2; abundance: NA
CDR3aa: CASSLGRGVPGLASTSTDTQYF; CDR3nt: TGCGCCAGCAGCCTCGGCAGGGGGGTTCCGGGACTAGCGTCAACTAGCACAGATACGCAGTATTTT; d_gene: TRBD2; j_gene: TRBJ2-3; v_gene: TRBV5-1; abundance: once
CDR3aa: CASSLGDREGEKLFF; CDR3nt: TGCGCCAGCAGCCTGGGGGACAGGGAAGGTGAAAAACTGTTTTTT; d_gene: TRBD1; j_gene: TRBJ1-4; v_gene: TRBV5-1; abundance: NA
CDR3aa: CASLAGVIADTQYF; CDR3nt: TGCGCCAGCTTAGCGGGAGTTATCGCAGATACGCAGTATTTT; d_gene: TRBD2; j_gene: TRBJ2-3; v_gene: TRBV23-1; abundance: NA
CDR3aa: CASSPPFRESGYTF; CDR3nt: TGTGCCAGCTCACCACCGTTCAGGGAGTCTGGCTACACCTTC; d_gene: NA; j_gene: TRBJ1-2; v_gene: TRBV18; abundance: NA
CDR3aa: CASSQMGTPEGQFF; CDR3nt: TGTGCCAGCAGCCAGATGGGAACCCCGGAAGGGCAGTTCTTC; d_gene: NA; j_gene: TRBJ2-1; v_gene: TRBV14; abundance: NA
CDR3aa: CASKFQGYNSPLHF; CDR3nt: TGTGCCAGCAAATTTCAGGGTTATAATTCACCCCTCCACTTT; d_gene: NA; j_gene: TRBJ1-6; v_gene: TRBV6-5; abundance: once
CDR3aa: CASSELAGANVLTF; CDR3nt: TGTGCCAGCAGTGAACTAGCTGGGGCCAACGTCCTGACTTTC; d_gene: NA; j_gene: TRBJ2-6; v_gene: TRBV6-4; abundance: NA
CDR3aa: CASSLDASGRAVQYF; CDR3nt: TGTGCCAGCAGCTTAGATGCTAGCGGGAGGGCCGTGCAGTACTTC; d_gene: TRBD2; j_gene: TRBJ2-7; v_gene: TRBV7-9; abundance: NA
CDR3aa: CASSPFARGTLTYGYTF; CDR3nt: TGTGCCAGCTCACCGTTTGCCAGGGGCACTCTTACCTATGGCTACACCTTC; d_gene: NA; j_gene: TRBJ1-2; v_gene: TRBV18; abundance: NA
CDR3aa: CASSSRTSRINEQFF; CDR3nt: TGTGCCAGCAGCAGCCGGACTAGCCGAATCAATGAGCAGTTCTTC; d_gene: TRBD2; j_gene: TRBJ2-1; v_gene: TRBV5-6; abundance: NA
CDR3aa: CATSDSRPQDGELFF; CDR3nt: TGTGCCACCAGTGACTCCCGCCCCCAGGACGGGGAGCTGTTTTTT; d_gene: NA; j_gene: TRBJ2-2; v_gene: TRBV24-1; abundance: once
CDR3aa: CASSSWMRSYEQYF; CDR3nt: TGTGCCAGCAGCTCATGGATGCGCTCCTACGAGCAGTACTTC; d_gene: NA; j_gene: TRBJ2-7; v_gene: TRBV21-1; abundance: NA
CDR3aa: CASSRHTTGELFF; CDR3nt: TGTGCCAGCAGTAGACACACCACCGGGGAGCTGTTTTTT; d_gene: NA; j_gene: TRBJ2-2; v_gene: TRBV12-3/TRBV12-4; abundance: NA
CDR3aa: CASSFGQGYGYTF; CDR3nt: TGTGCCAGCAGTTTTGGGCAGGGCTATGGCTACACCTTC; d_gene: NA; j_gene: TRBJ1-2; v_gene: TRBV27; abundance: NA
CDR3aa: CASSSPWGWEQYF; CDR3nt: TGTGCCAGCAGCTCCCCTTGGGGTTGGGAGCAGTACTTC; d_gene: NA; j_gene: TRBJ2-7; v_gene: TRBV7-9; abundance: NA
CDR3aa: CASSLMGAPSNQPQHF; CDR3nt: TGTGCCAGCAGCTTAATGGGGGCACCTAGTAATCAGCCCCAGCATTTT; d_gene: NA; j_gene: TRBJ1-5; v_gene: TRBV7-3; abundance: NA
CDR3aa: CASSPKGLENTGELFF; CDR3nt: TGTGCCAGCAGCCCGAAGGGACTAGAGAACACCGGGGAGCTGTTTTTT; d_gene: TRBD2; j_gene: TRBJ2-2; v_gene: TRBV7-9; abundance: NA
CDR3aa: CASIPVPPGQGHQPQHF; CDR3nt: TGTGCCAGCATCCCGGTTCCTCCGGGACAGGGGCATCAGCCCCAGCATTTT; d_gene: NA; j_gene: TRBJ1-5; v_gene: TRBV21-1; abundance: NA
CDR3aa: CASSLTAANNEQFF; CDR3nt: TGTGCCAGCAGTTTAACGGCAGCTAACAATGAGCAGTTCTTC; d_gene: NA; j_gene: TRBJ2-1; v_gene: TRBV27; abundance: NA
CDR3aa: CASSLMGQSTNEKLFF; CDR3nt: TGTGCCAGCAGCCTGATGGGACAGTCAACTAATGAAAAACTGTTTTTT; d_gene: TRBD1; j_gene: TRBJ1-4; v_gene: TRBV7-9; abundance: NA
CDR3aa: CASSLSRGDTQYF; CDR3nt: TGTGCCAGCAGCCTATCGAGGGGTGATACGCAGTATTTT; d_gene: NA; j_gene: TRBJ2-3; v_gene: TRBV6-5; abundance: NA
CDR3aa: CASSPTVAVKETQYF; CDR3nt: TGTGCCAGCTCACCAACGGTAGCGGTAAAGGAGACCCAGTACTTC; d_gene: NA; j_gene: TRBJ2-5; v_gene: TRBV18; abundance: NA
CDR3aa: CASSLGAPGLAGDTQYF; CDR3nt: TGTGCCAGCAGTTTGGGGGCGCCGGGACTAGCGGGGGATACGCAGTATTTT; d_gene: TRBD2; j_gene: TRBJ2-3; v_gene: TRBV27; abundance: once
CDR3aa: CASSLRTGGIYNEQFF; CDR3nt: TGTGCCAGCAGCTTAAGGACAGGGGGAATTTACAATGAGCAGTTCTTC; d_gene: TRBD1; j_gene: TRBJ2-1; v_gene: TRBV11-2; abundance: NA
CDR3aa: CASSVVAATNTGELFF; CDR3nt: TGTGCCAGCAGCGTAGTCGCGGCCACGAACACCGGGGAGCTGTTTTTT; d_gene: NA; j_gene: TRBJ2-2; v_gene: TRBV9; abundance: NA
CDR3aa: CASSWGQISNQPQHF; CDR3nt: TGTGCCAGCAGCTGGGGACAGATTAGCAATCAGCCCCAGCATTTT; d_gene: TRBD1; j_gene: TRBJ1-5; v_gene: TRBV5-6; abundance: once
CDR3aa: CASSLQGLKQYF; CDR3nt: TGTGCCAGCAGCCTTCAGGGGCTTAAGCAGTACTTC; d_gene: NA; j_gene: TRBJ2-7; v_gene: TRBV6-5; abundance: NA
CDR3aa: CASSFGTGVGELFF; CDR3nt: TGTGCCAGCAGCTTCGGGACAGGGGTCGGGGAGCTGTTTTTT; d_gene: TRBD1; j_gene: TRBJ2-2; v_gene: TRBV5-6; abundance: once
CDR3aa: CASSEGRDPEAFF; CDR3nt: TGCGCCAGCAGTGAGGGAAGGGACCCTGAAGCTTTCTTT; d_gene: NA; j_gene: TRBJ1-1; v_gene: TRBV10-2; abundance: NA
CDR3aa: CASSPQGYYEQYF; CDR3nt: TGTGCCAGCAGCCCACAGGGCTACTACGAGCAGTACTTC; d_gene: NA; j_gene: TRBJ2-7; v_gene: TRBV7-3; abundance: NA
CDR3aa: CATLVSSGNTEAFF; CDR3nt: TGTGCCACCCTGGTTTCCTCGGGGAACACTGAAGCTTTCTTT; d_gene: NA; j_gene: TRBJ1-1; v_gene: TRBV7-9; abundance: once